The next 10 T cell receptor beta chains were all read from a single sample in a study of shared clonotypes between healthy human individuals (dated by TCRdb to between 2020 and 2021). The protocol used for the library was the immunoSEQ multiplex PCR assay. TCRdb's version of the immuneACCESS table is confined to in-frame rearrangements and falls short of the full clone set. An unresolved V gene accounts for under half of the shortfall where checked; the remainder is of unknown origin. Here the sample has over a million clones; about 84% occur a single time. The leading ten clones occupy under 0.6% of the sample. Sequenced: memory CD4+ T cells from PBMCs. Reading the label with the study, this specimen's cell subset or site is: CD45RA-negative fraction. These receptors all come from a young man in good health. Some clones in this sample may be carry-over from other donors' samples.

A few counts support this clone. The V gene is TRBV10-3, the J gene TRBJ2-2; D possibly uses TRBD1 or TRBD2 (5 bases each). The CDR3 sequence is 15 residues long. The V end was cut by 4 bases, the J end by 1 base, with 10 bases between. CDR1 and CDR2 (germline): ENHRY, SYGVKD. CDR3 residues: CAISGRDRNTGELFF. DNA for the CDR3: TGTGCCATCAGTGGACGGGACCGGAACACCGGGGAGCTGTTTTTT.

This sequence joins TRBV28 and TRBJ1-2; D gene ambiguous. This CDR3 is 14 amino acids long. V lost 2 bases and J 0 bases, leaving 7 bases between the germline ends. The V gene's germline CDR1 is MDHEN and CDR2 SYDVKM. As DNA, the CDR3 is TGTGCCAGCAGTTTAGGCGCGACTAACTATGGCTACACCTTC. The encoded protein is CASSLGATNYGYTF.

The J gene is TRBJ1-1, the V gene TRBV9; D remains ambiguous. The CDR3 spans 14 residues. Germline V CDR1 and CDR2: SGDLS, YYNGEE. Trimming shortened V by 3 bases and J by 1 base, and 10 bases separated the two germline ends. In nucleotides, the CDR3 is TGTGCCAGCAGCGCTGTTAATTCGAACACTGAAGCTTTCTTT. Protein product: CASSAVNSNTEAFF.

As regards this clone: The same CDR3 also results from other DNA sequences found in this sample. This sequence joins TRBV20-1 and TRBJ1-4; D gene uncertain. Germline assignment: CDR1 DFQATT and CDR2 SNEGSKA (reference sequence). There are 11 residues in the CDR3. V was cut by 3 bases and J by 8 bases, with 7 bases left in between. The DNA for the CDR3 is TGCAGTGCTAGCAGAGGGGAAAAACTGTTTTTT. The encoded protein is CSASRGEKLFF.

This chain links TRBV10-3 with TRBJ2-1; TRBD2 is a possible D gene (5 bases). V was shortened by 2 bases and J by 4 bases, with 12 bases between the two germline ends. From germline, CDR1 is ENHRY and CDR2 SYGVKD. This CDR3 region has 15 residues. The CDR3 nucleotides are TGTGCCATCAGTGAGAGCTTACGAGGGTACAATGAGCAGTTCTTC. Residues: CAISESLRGYNEQFF.

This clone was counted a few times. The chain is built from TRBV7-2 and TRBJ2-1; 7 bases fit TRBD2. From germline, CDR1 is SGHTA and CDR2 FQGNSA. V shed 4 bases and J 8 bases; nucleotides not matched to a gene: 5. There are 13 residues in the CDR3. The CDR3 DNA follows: TGTGCCAGCAGCTCCTACGGGGGGTATGAGCAGTTCTTC. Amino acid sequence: CASSSYGGYEQFF.

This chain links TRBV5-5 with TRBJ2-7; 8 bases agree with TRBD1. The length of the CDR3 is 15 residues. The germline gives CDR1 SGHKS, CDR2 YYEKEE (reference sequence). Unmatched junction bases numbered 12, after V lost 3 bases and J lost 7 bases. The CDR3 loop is CASSSGQGHQGEQYF. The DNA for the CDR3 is TGTGCCAGCAGCTCCGGACAGGGACACCAGGGAGAGCAGTACTTC.

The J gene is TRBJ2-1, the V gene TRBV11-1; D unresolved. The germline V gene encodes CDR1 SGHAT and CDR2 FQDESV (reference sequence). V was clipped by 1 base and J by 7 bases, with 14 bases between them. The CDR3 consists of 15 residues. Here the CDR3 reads CASSLDPNVVNEQFF. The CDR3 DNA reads TGTGCCAGCAGCTTAGACCCCAACGTGGTGAATGAGCAGTTCTTC.

CDR3 sequence reads: CASSQTTGTPYYEQYF. In DNA, the CDR3 is TGCGCCAGCAGCCAAACAACCGGGACACCCTACTACGAGCAGTACTTC. The chain joins TRBV4-1 to TRBJ2-7; weak D call: TRBD1 (6 bases). Germline CDR1 and CDR2: MGHRA and YSYEKL. Between the trimmed V and J ends, which lost 2 bases and 3 bases, there was a span of 17 bases. This CDR3 has 16 residues.

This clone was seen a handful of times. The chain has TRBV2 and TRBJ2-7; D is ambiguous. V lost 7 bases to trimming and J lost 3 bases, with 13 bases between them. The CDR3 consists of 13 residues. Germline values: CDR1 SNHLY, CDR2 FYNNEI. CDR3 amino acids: CASKGSFLYEQYF. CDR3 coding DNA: TGTGCCAGCAAGGGCAGCTTTCTCTACGAGCAGTACTTC.